The present T cell receptor (beta chain) was sequenced within a study of graft-versus-host responses after intestinal transplantation (dated by TCRdb to the early 2020s). In the study overall: Multivisceral, liver-intestinal, or isolated intestinal transplants were received by the recipients. Anti-thymocyte globulin induction was given to all recipients, followed by maintenance tacrolimus and steroids for roughly 3 years. Graft-versus-host and host-versus-graft alloreactive T cell clones were tracked in the graft, circulation and bone marrow after intestinal transplantation using bulk TCR-beta CDR3 sequencing. Alloreactive clones were identified by sequencing pre-transplant mixed lymphocyte reaction products and comparing these products with unstimulated pre-transplant donor and recipient T cells. Of the 20 to 30 intestinal transplant recipients enrolled in the cohort, one of whom was a retransplant, a few patients without pretransplant specimens were excluded. A peak of at least 4% donor T cells among recipient peripheral blood mononuclear cells was the definition used for donor T cell macrochimerism. Samples from a few later patients were sequenced in-house on an Illumina MiSeq with MiXCR processing rather than by the commercial service.

As encoded in the germline V gene, CDR1 is SGHRS while CDR2 is YFSETQ. The CDR3, from cysteine to phenylalanine, totals 14 residues. Left in the record is the CDR3 DNA by itself, 42 bases read in frame from the first base. At the junction V is shortened by 3 bases and J by 4 bases, with 14 bases in between. The time point label here, explained by the study, means: cells obtained before transplantation from donor or recipient. CD3+CD4+ and CD3+CD8+ populations were FACS-sorted from unstimulated pre-transplant donor and recipient cells taken from spleen or lymph nodes. Libraries were built with the immunoSEQ multiplex PCR assay. For most patients, genomic DNA was isolated with the Qiagen DNeasy Blood and Tissue Kit and shipped frozen to Adaptive Biotechnologies for TCR sequencing. Adaptive Biotechnologies carried out high-throughput TCR-beta CDR3 sequencing of genomic DNA for most patients. From the authors' description of their analysis: Adaptive's ImmunoSEQ software supplied the TCR sequencing data for 18 patients, while MiXCR and VDJtools were used to process a few other patients. To correct CD4 versus CD8 sorting errors, sequences present in both subsets at a frequency ratio below 5:1 were removed. CDR3 nucleotide sequences shared between donor and recipient were removed because the origin of such sequences could not be assigned. At least 2-fold expansion over unstimulated cells and a minimum CFSE-low frequency of 0.002% (template counts) or 0.001% (read counts) were required for clones to be classified as alloreactive. Clones were considered mappable if detected in sequenced pre-transplant spleen, lymph node, or MLR CFSE-low populations of the donor or recipient. Cumulative frequency of alloreactive clones was calculated as a percentage of all sequences weighted by copy number. As stored in TCRdb, this immuneACCESS dataset retains in-frame rearrangements with V and J assigned. A fraction of the clones does not appear; measured against another copy, unresolved V genes explain less than half of the discrepancy, and the remainder lacks a known reason. That table is the source of V, J and clone size, and D and trimming were worked out from the DNA. The sample records tens of thousands of clones, around 90% of which are singletons. The ten largest clones represent around 6% of the sample.

On the study overall, not on this receptor specifically: In patients with donor T cell macrochimerism, the allografts had high GvH to HvG T cell clonal ratios. GvH clones were detected in recipient bone marrow, and some appeared earlier in ileal mucosa or blood, consistent with an intestinal mucosal origin. The conclusions were limited by the relatively low number and heterogeneity of the intestinal transplant patients. Early after transplant, declines in HvG clones were associated with peak levels of circulating GvH clones.

To note about this clone: No cognate antigen has been identified for it. No base quality values were provided; no much bigger clone lies one nucleotide off.

The TCR was taken from a human donor who received an intestinal transplant. The sample consisted of unstimulated CD8+ T cells sorted from spleen or lymph node cells, taken before intestinal transplant. The chain is assembled from TRBV5-1 and TRBJ2-7; the D segment cannot be called with confidence. The sequenced DNA is TGCGCCAGCAGCTGCCGAGGCGGTGGTTACGAGCAGTACTTC. Its coded protein is CASSCRGGGYEQYF.